This entry lists 15 T cell receptor beta chains sequenced from one sample in a study of radiation and T cells in renal cell carcinoma. Time point described: baseline pretreatment blood. Stated treatment: 15 Gy SBRT to primary tumor, nephrectomy 4 weeks later. Some clones are missing from TCRdb's copy, which holds only in-frame ones; the method was immunoSEQ multiplex PCR. This sample has about 140,000 clones, with 70% to 90% found just once. The specimen comprised blood, sampled from a patient whose treatment included radiotherapy and nephrectomy. The receptors originated from a woman between 45 and 60 years old with renal cell carcinoma.

The chain has TRBV2 and TRBJ1-5, with a possible D match to TRBD1 (6 bases). The V end lost 5 bases, the J end lost 3 bases, and 17 bases lay between the germline ends. The germline CDR1 and CDR2 sequences are SNHLY and FYNNEI. The CDR3 contains 16 residues. CDR3 nucleotides: TGTGCCAGCAGTCGTTGGGGCACAGGGACCAATCAGCCCCAGCATTTT. Translated, it gives CASSRWGTGTNQPQHF.

The chain couples TRBV5-5 to TRBJ1-2; D call uncertain. Germline CDR1 is SGHKS and CDR2 is YYEKEE (reference sequence). V was shortened by 3 bases and J by 5 bases, with 11 bases between the two germline ends. CDR3 length: 13 residues. This CDR3 is CASSSDPSYGYTF. The CDR3, as DNA: TGTGCCAGCAGCTCAGACCCATCGTATGGCTACACCTTC.

The chain uses TRBV7-3 and TRBJ2-2, with 8 positions matching TRBD2. This CDR3 contains 17 residues. Germline V gene sequence: CDR1 SGHTA, CDR2 FQGTGA. Losses at the gene ends were 6 bases for V and 5 bases for J; bases not matched to a gene: 14. The CDR3 DNA sequence: TGTGCCAGCAGACCTACCTCGGCTAGCGGGTTGACCGGGGAGCTGTTTTTT. Amino acids: CASRPTSASGLTGELFF.

The chain joins TRBV6-1 to TRBJ1-1; TRBD1 agrees at 9 bases. The J segment lost 6 bases and the V segment lost 3 bases, leaving 11 bases of the junction unmatched. This CDR3 is built from 16 residues. Germline CDR1 and CDR2: MNHNS and SASEGT. CDR3 in amino acids: CASSEPGQGEGPEAFF. CDR3 DNA: TGTGCCAGCAGTGAGCCGGGACAGGGAGAGGGGCCTGAAGCTTTCTTT.

This chain connects TRBV10-3 to TRBJ2-3, with 16 bases that match TRBD2. Germline V CDR1 and CDR2: ENHRY, SYGVKD. There are 14 residues in the CDR3. V shed 10 bases and J 7 bases; nucleotides not matched to a gene: 5. In DNA form, the CDR3 reads TGTGCCAGCGGGACTAGCGGGGGGGCAAATACGCAGTATTTT. Amino acid sequence: CASGTSGGANTQYF.

This clone was counted many times. The chain couples TRBV2 to TRBJ2-7; TRBD1 or TRBD2 may be the D gene (5 bases each). Trimming took off 6 bases at V and 2 bases at J, with 8 bases between the two ends. The CDR3 runs to 12 residues. Germline V gene data show CDR1 as SNHLY and CDR2 as FYNNEI. CDR3 nucleotide sequence: TGTGCCAGCAGGGGGGAAACCTACGAGCAGTACTTC. Residues: CASRGETYEQYF. Full variable domain (outside the CDR3, taken from reference TRBV2 and TRBJ2-7): EPEVTQTPSHQVTQMGQEVILRCVPISNHLYFYWYRQILGQKVEFLVSFYNNEISEKSEIFDDQFSVERPDGSNFTLKIRSTKLEDSAMYFCASRGETYEQYFGPGTRLTVT.

The gene calls are TRBV11-2 and TRBJ1-1; TRBD1 might be the D (5 bases). The germline V and J ends were trimmed by 3 bases and 7 bases, with 12 bases remaining between them. This CDR3 is 13 amino acids long. Germline V gives CDR1 SGHAT, CDR2 FQNNGV. CDR3 sequence reads: CASSLGGTVEAFF. CDR3 in DNA: TGTGCCAGCAGCTTGGGTGGGACTGTTGAAGCTTTCTTT. The full variable domain, with the rest looked up from reference TRBV11-2 and TRBJ1-1, is EAGVAQSPRYKIIEKRQSVAFWCNPISGHATLYWYQQILGQGPKLLIQFQNNGVVDDSQLPKDRFSAERLKGVDSTLKIQPAKLEDSAVYLCASSLGGTVEAFFGQGTRLTVV.

CDR3: CASSEALQNTEAFF. CDR3 in DNA: TGTGCCAGCAGTGAAGCGTTGCAGAACACTGAAGCTTTCTTT. This chain links TRBV6-1 with TRBJ1-1; D uncertain. CDR3 length: 14 amino acids. Trimming shortened V by 0 bases and J by 1 base, and 6 bases separated the two germline ends. Germline V lookup: CDR1 MNHNS, CDR2 SASEGT.

This rearrangement joins TRBV5-1 to TRBJ1-1; TRBD1 matches 7 bases. Germline V lookup: CDR1 SGHRS, CDR2 YFSETQ. Trimming took 0 bases from V and 6 from J; bases not matched to a gene: 2. There are 13 residues in the CDR3. CDR3 sequence (DNA): TGCGCCAGCAGCTTGGAGGGGGCCCCTGAAGCTTTCTTT. Translating gives CASSLEGAPEAFF.

The rearrangement uses TRBV2 and TRBJ1-1; D gene unclear. Germline V gene data show CDR1 as SNHLY and CDR2 as FYNNEI. The ends were cut back, 6 bases at V and 6 bases at J, with 11 bases in the middle. The CDR3 consists of 12 residues. CDR3 protein: CASRPGTAEAFF. As DNA, the CDR3 is TGTGCCAGCAGGCCGGGAACAGCTGAAGCTTTCTTT.

This chain joins TRBV5-6 and TRBJ2-1; D may be TRBD2 (5 bases). Germline CDR1 reads SGHDT; CDR2 reads YYEEEE. V lost 1 base, J lost 0 bases, and 8 bases lay in between. The CDR3 extends over 15 amino acids. The CDR3, as DNA: TGTGCCAGCAGCTTGTTCCGGGACTCCTACAATGAGCAGTTCTTC. Protein: CASSLFRDSYNEQFF.

This chain uses TRBV20-1 with TRBJ1-1; D gene unclear. CDR1 and CDR2 (germline): DFQATT, SNEGSKA (reference sequence). The CDR3 spans 11 residues. Trimming removed 4 bases at V and 10 bases at J, with 13 bases between. The DNA of the CDR3 is TGCAGTGCTATAACCCTCGGCACAGCTTTCTTT. It is translated as CSAITLGTAFF.

This clone was found a few times. The V gene is TRBV27, the J gene TRBJ1-5, with D possibly matching TRBD1 (6 bases). V lost 6 bases and J lost 2, with 14 bases in between. The germline V gene encodes CDR1 MNHEY and CDR2 SMNVEV (reference sequence). The CDR3 sequence is 15 residues long. The DNA of the CDR3 is TGTGCCAGCAGCCAGGACAGAGCGGGCAATCAGCCCCAGCATTTT. Protein product: CASSQDRAGNQPQHF.

The chain has TRBV6-5 and TRBJ1-5, with unresolved D. V was pared by 6 bases and J by 5 bases, with 14 bases between. The CDR3 contains 14 residues. Germline CDR1 is MNHEY and CDR2 is SVGAGI. CDR3 loop: CASRRGVGDQPQHF. CDR3 nucleotide sequence: TGTGCCAGCAGAAGAGGCGTCGGGGATCAGCCCCAGCATTTT.

This clone was observed once. The rearrangement links TRBV6-6 to TRBJ1-1, with 9 bases aligning to TRBD1. The germline CDR1 and CDR2 sequences are MNHNY and SVGAGI (reference sequence). The trim removed 7 bases at V and 4 bases at J, leaving 10 bases unmatched. This CDR3 is built from 15 residues. CDR3: CASITQGARGTEAFF. Written as DNA, the CDR3 is TGTGCCAGCATCACACAGGGGGCTAGGGGCACTGAAGCTTTCTTT.